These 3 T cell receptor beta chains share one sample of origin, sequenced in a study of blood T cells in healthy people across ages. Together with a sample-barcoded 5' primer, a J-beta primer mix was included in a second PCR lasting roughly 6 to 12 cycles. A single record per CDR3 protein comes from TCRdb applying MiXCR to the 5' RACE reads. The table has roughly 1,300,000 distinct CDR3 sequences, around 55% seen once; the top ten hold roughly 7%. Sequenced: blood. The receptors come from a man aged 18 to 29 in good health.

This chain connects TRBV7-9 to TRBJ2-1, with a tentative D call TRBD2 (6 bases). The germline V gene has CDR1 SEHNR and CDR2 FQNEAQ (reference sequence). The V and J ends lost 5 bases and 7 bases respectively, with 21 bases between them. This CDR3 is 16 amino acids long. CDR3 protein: CASSMPGTRKGNEQFF. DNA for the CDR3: TGTGCCAGCAGCATGCCCGGGACTCGAAAAGGGAATGAGCAGTTCTTC.

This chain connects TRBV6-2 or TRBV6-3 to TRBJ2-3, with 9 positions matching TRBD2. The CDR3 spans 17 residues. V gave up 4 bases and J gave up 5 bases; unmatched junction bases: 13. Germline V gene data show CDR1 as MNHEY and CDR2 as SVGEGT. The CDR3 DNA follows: TGTGCCAGCAGTTTCCCCCCGGCGGGAGGGCGTATAGATACGCAGTATTTT. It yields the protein CASSFPPAGGRIDTQYF.

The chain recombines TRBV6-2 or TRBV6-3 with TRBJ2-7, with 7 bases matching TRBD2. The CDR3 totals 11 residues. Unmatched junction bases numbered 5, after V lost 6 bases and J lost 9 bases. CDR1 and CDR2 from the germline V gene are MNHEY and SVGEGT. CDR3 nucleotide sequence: TGTGCCAGCAGCCGGGAGGATGGGCAGTACTTC. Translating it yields CASSREDGQYF.